The next 32 T cell receptor beta chains were all read from a single sample in a study of shared clonotypes between healthy human individuals. TCRdb's copy holds only in-frame clones and misses some; the assay was immunoSEQ multiplex PCR. The sample consists of some 1,400,000 clones, roughly 96% of them appearing once. The sample comprised naive CD4+ T cells sorted from blood. Subset given: CD45RA+ positively selected. Receptors were obtained from a man aged 30 to 45 in good health.

J is TRBJ2-7 and V is TRBV5-4; TRBD1 agrees at 10 bases. Trimming cost V 4 bases and J 6 bases; bases outside gene matches: 4. Germline values: CDR1 SGHNT, CDR2 YYREEE (reference sequence). The CDR3 covers 13 residues. CDR3 sequence (DNA): TGTGCCAGCAGCCCCGACAGGGGGCTCGAGCAGTACTTC. Its protein product is CASSPDRGLEQYF.

The chain carries TRBV7-9 and TRBJ2-3; no definite D call. CDR1 and CDR2 (germline): SEHNR, FQNEAQ (reference sequence). CDR3 length equals 12 residues. Between the trimmed V and J ends, which lost 8 bases and 0 bases, there was a span of 6 bases. This CDR3 reads CASGGSTDTQYF. The CDR3 nucleotides are TGTGCCAGCGGTGGTAGCACAGATACGCAGTATTTT.

Only a few counts were recorded for this clone. This chain connects TRBV2 to TRBJ2-7; TRBD1 might be the D (6 bases). The CDR3 sequence is 12 residues long. Germline V lookup: CDR1 SNHLY, CDR2 FYNNEI. The germline V and J ends were trimmed by 5 bases and 7 bases, with 12 bases remaining between them. The CDR3 DNA is TGTGCCAGCAGTCCTACAGGGACGGAGCAGTACTTC. It specifies CASSPTGTEQYF. The full variable domain, with the rest looked up from reference TRBV2 and TRBJ2-7, is EPEVTQTPSHQVTQMGQEVILRCVPISNHLYFYWYRQILGQKVEFLVSFYNNEISEKSEIFDDQFSVERPDGSNFTLKIRSTKLEDSAMYFCASSPTGTEQYFGPGTRLTVT.

Remarks on this clone: Other DNA variants within this sample encode the same CDR3. V and J are TRBV5-1 and TRBJ2-3, with 16 bases lining up with TRBD2. V shed 2 bases, J shed 1 base, and the junction held 4 bases outside the gene matches. Germline values: CDR1 SGHRS, CDR2 YFSETQ. There are 18 residues in the CDR3. CDR3 loop: CASSLGTSGRAGTDTQYF. CDR3 nucleotides: TGCGCCAGCAGCTTAGGGACTAGCGGGAGGGCGGGCACAGATACGCAGTATTTT.

The V call is TRBV15, the J call TRBJ2-7; maybe TRBD1 (6 bases). The CDR3 is 14 amino acids. The V gene lost 5 bases and the J gene lost 5 bases, with 16 bases spanning the gap. Germline lookup yields CDR1 LNHNV and CDR2 YYDKDF (reference sequence). As DNA, the CDR3 is TGTGCCACCAGCCGAATGACAGGAAGTCACGAGCAGTACTTC. Residues: CATSRMTGSHEQYF.

This clone was recorded once. V is TRBV10-1 and J is TRBJ2-3; D gene uncertain. Per germline, CDR1 WNHNN and CDR2 SYGVQD (reference sequence). CDR3 length: 14 amino acids. The V gene lost 5 bases and the J gene lost 0 bases, with 9 bases spanning the gap. The chain's CDR3 is CASSTISSTDTQYF. The CDR3 bases are TGCGCCAGCAGTACGATATCTAGCACAGATACGCAGTATTTT.

This chain connects TRBV29-1 to TRBJ1-1; possibly TRBD1 for D (6 bases). Germline V gene lookup returns CDR1 SQVTM and CDR2 ANQGSEA. With 4 bases removed from V and 6 bases from J, the gap between germline ends came to 15 bases. This CDR3 is 13 amino acids long. The CDR3 protein is CSVVQGYRAEAFF. The CDR3 DNA follows: TGCAGCGTTGTCCAGGGGTACAGGGCTGAAGCTTTCTTT.

The rearrangement joins TRBV28 to TRBJ2-1, with TRBD1 matching 7 bases. With 4 bases clipped from V and 4 bases from J, the junction kept 10 bases outside the gene matches. In germline, CDR1 is MDHEN, CDR2 SYDVKM. The CDR3 sequence is 16 residues long. CDR3 bases: TGTGCCAGCAGTTCCCCGGGACAGCCTAATTACAATGAGCAGTTCTTC. Amino acid sequence: CASSSPGQPNYNEQFF.

The CDR3 reads CASSERAKKNTGELFF. The CDR3 bases are TGCGCCAGCAGCGAAAGGGCTAAGAAAAACACCGGGGAGCTGTTTTTT. The genes are TRBV5-1 and TRBJ2-2; D gene uncertain. Germline assignment: CDR1 SGHRS and CDR2 YFSETQ. The CDR3 is made up of 16 amino acids. Trimming cost V 4 bases and J 2 bases, with 15 bases left between them.

The rearrangement links TRBV28 to TRBJ2-3; D is perhaps TRBD1 (6 bases). The germline V gene has CDR1 MDHEN and CDR2 SYDVKM. V lost 6 bases to trimming and J lost 6 bases, with 16 bases between them. CDR3 size: 14 residues. Here the CDR3 DNA reads TGTGCCAGCAGGTCCCCCTACAGGGTGGATACGCAGTATTTT. Protein product: CASRSPYRVDTQYF.

The chain carries TRBV4-3 and TRBJ2-7; D perhaps matches TRBD1 (6 bases). This CDR3 has 16 amino acids. V lost 0 bases and J 1 base, leaving 13 bases between the germline ends. From germline, CDR1 is LGHNA and CDR2 YSLEER. Here the CDR3 reads CASSQEQRDKSYEQYF. As DNA, the CDR3 is TGCGCCAGCAGCCAAGAGCAACGGGACAAGTCCTACGAGCAGTACTTC.

CDR3 loop: CASSPWRRSTQYF. CDR3 sequence (DNA): TGTGCCAGCAGCCCCTGGAGGAGGAGTACGCAGTATTTT. The chain recombines TRBV7-2 with TRBJ2-3; D is possibly TRBD2 (5 bases). Trimming removed 5 bases at V and 8 bases at J, with 14 bases between. Germline loops: CDR1 SGHTA, CDR2 FQGNSA. The CDR3 totals 13 residues.

V usage is TRBV10-3 and J usage is TRBJ2-7; no clear D gene. Germline V lookup: CDR1 ENHRY, CDR2 SYGVKD. With 2 bases removed from V and 1 base from J, the gap between germline ends came to 12 bases. The CDR3 consists of 15 residues. The CDR3 sequence: CAISEPTRTSYEQYF. CDR3 coding DNA: TGTGCCATCAGTGAGCCCACCCGGACGTCCTACGAGCAGTACTTC.

The gene calls are TRBV27 and TRBJ1-5; 7 bases are a match to TRBD1. Trimming cost V 2 bases and J 8 bases; bases outside gene matches: 6. Per germline, CDR1 MNHEY and CDR2 SMNVEV (reference sequence). The CDR3 consists of 14 residues. CDR3 nucleotides: TGTGCCAGCAGTTTAGACAGGGTAGCGAAGCCCCAGCATTTT. Protein product: CASSLDRVAKPQHF.

Comment on this clone: Germline is not matched at one junction end, which may reflect a read error. The chain links TRBV5-6 to TRBJ2-5, with D uncertain. The CDR3 contains 15 residues. CDR1 and CDR2 from the germline V gene are SGHDT and YYEEEE. The CDR3 region has the DNA TGTGCCAGCACCTTGGGGTTTAGAAGTCAAGAGACCCAGTACTTC. Its protein product is CASTLGFRSQETQYF.

In the case of this clone: The same CDR3 arises from other DNA sequences in this sample as well. This chain links TRBV5-4 with TRBJ2-5, with 9 bases lining up with TRBD2. The trim removed 5 bases at V and 3 bases at J, leaving 8 bases unmatched. CDR3 length: 15 residues. Germline V lookup: CDR1 SGHNT, CDR2 YYREEE (reference sequence). The CDR3 region is CASSPGLAGKETQYF. The CDR3 DNA follows: TGTGCCAGCAGTCCGGGGCTAGCGGGAAAAGAGACCCAGTACTTC.

CDR3 region: CASSLTSGARGEQFF. In DNA, the CDR3 is TGTGCCAGCTCACTCACTAGCGGGGCTAGAGGTGAGCAGTTCTTC. V is TRBV18 and J is TRBJ2-1; 10 bases map to TRBD2. The CDR3 has 15 amino acids. The V gene's germline CDR1 is KGHSH and CDR2 LQKENI. Trimming removed 4 bases from V and 9 bases from J; junction bases left unmatched: 9.

The CDR3 coding sequence is TGTGCCAGCAGCTTAGGGGACCCTAGCGGGGCTAACTCCTACGAGCAGTACTTC. Amino acids: CASSLGDPSGANSYEQYF. The V and J genes are TRBV7-6 and TRBJ2-7; 9 positions match TRBD2. V was clipped by 1 base and J by 0 bases; unmatched bases: 10. The CDR3 extends over 18 amino acids. In germline, CDR1 is SGHVS, CDR2 FNYEAQ.

V and J are TRBV9 and TRBJ1-5; D uncertain. V was cut by 0 bases and J by 7 bases, with 8 bases left in between. Germline V gives CDR1 SGDLS, CDR2 YYNGEE. The CDR3 has 13 amino acids. This CDR3 is CASSVDSVQPQHF. In DNA, the CDR3 is TGTGCCAGCAGCGTAGATAGTGTACAGCCCCAGCATTTT.

This rearrangement joins TRBV7-2 to TRBJ1-2, with D possibly TRBD1 on 6 matching bases. Germline V lookup: CDR1 SGHTA, CDR2 FQGNSA. Trimming left V 2 bases short and J 7 bases short, with 14 bases between. This CDR3 contains 14 residues. CDR3 sequence (DNA): TGTGCCAGCAGCTTACCGCAGGGGTTGGGTGGCTACACCTTC. Protein: CASSLPQGLGGYTF.

This clone showed up just once. The J gene is TRBJ2-7, the V gene TRBV19, with 8 nucleotides matching TRBD1. J lost 1 base, V lost 5 bases, and 13 bases had no gene match. From germline, CDR1 is LNHDA and CDR2 SQIVND (reference sequence). The CDR3 is 17 residues long. The CDR3 DNA sequence: TGTGCCAGTAGTCCGACCTCGACAGGGGCCATATCCTACGAGCAGTACTTC. This gives the protein CASSPTSTGAISYEQYF.

This clone was seen just once. The V gene is TRBV30, the J gene TRBJ1-2, with unresolved D. CDR3 size: 12 residues. Germline V gene data show CDR1 as GTSNPN and CDR2 as SVGIG (reference sequence). V was cut by 4 bases and J by 5 bases, with 11 bases left in between. CDR3 DNA sequence: TGTGCCTGGAACGGAGGGCGGTATGGCTACACCTTC. Translation gives CAWNGGRYGYTF.

The V call is TRBV9, the J call TRBJ2-5; tentatively, D is TRBD1 (5 bases). The CDR3 consists of 15 residues. Germline CDR1 SGDLS, CDR2 YYNGEE. V lost 3 bases to trimming and J lost 6 bases, with 18 bases between them. CDR3 nucleotides: TGTGCCAGCAGCGCCGGCTCTCAGGGTGCGAAGACCCAGTACTTC. Translation: CASSAGSQGAKTQYF. Full variable domain (rest looked up from reference TRBV9 and TRBJ2-5): DSGVTQTPKHLITATGQRVTLRCSPRSGDLSVYWYQQSLDQGLQFLIQYYNGEERAKGNILERFSAQQFPDLHSELNLSSLELGDSALYFCASSAGSQGAKTQYFGPGTRLLVL.

CDR3 DNA sequence: TGTGCCAGCAGCTCGGGACTAGCGGGTGACACCGGGGAGCTGTTTTTT. Its translation is CASSSGLAGDTGELFF. The chain uses TRBV27 and TRBJ2-2; 12 bases are a match to TRBD2. CDR1 and CDR2 from the germline V gene are MNHEY and SMNVEV (reference sequence). V shed 6 bases and J 3 bases; nucleotides not matched to a gene: 5. The CDR3 covers 16 residues.

The chain employs TRBV28 and TRBJ2-3; 10 nucleotides match TRBD2. Germline CDR1 and CDR2: MDHEN and SYDVKM. This CDR3 region has 14 residues. V lost 7 bases to trimming and J lost 6 bases; unmatched junction nucleotides: 7. The CDR3 sequence is CASTPSGRADTQYF. CDR3 DNA: TGTGCCAGCACCCCGAGCGGGAGGGCCGATACGCAGTATTTT.

The chain employs TRBV27 and TRBJ1-2, with D perhaps TRBD1 (6 bases). Trimming took off 5 bases at V and 5 bases at J, with 18 bases between the two ends. Germline V CDR1 and CDR2: MNHEY, SMNVEV (reference sequence). The CDR3 contains 15 residues. CDR3 sequence reads: CASSPQPTRGYGYTF. In DNA, the CDR3 is TGTGCCAGCAGTCCCCAACCGACCAGGGGATATGGCTACACCTTC.

The chain links TRBV29-1 to TRBJ2-1; 7 positions agree with TRBD2. Germline CDR1 is SQVTM and CDR2 is ANQGSEA. J gave up 4 bases and V 2 bases, and 8 bases lay outside the gene matches. CDR3 length: 15 residues. The CDR3 DNA reads TGCAGCGTTGAATTTTTACTCGGGGGGTACAATGAGCAGTTCTTC. This sequence encodes CSVEFLLGGYNEQFF.

This clone appeared a single time. The V call is TRBV4-2, the J call TRBJ1-5, with a weak D call TRBD1 (5 bases). Germline V gives CDR1 LGHNA, CDR2 YNFKEQ. The CDR3 totals 16 residues. V dropped 1 base and J dropped 5 bases, with 15 bases sitting between them. CDR3 nucleotide sequence: TGTGCCAGCAGCCAAGTGAGTGGGACCCAAGATCAGCCCCAGCATTTT. Residues: CASSQVSGTQDQPQHF.

The chain has TRBV7-9 and TRBJ2-3, with TRBD1 as a possible D gene (6 bases). From germline, CDR1 is SEHNR and CDR2 FQNEAQ (reference sequence). This CDR3 region has 15 residues. V was cut by 5 bases and J by 6 bases, with 18 bases left in between. CDR3 nucleotide sequence: TGTGCCAGCAGCCCACCGACAGGACGGCGGGATACGCAGTATTTT. Its protein is CASSPPTGRRDTQYF.

The rearrangement uses TRBV28 and TRBJ2-4, with 8 bases lining up with TRBD1. The germline gives CDR1 MDHEN, CDR2 SYDVKM. The V segment lost 10 bases and the J segment 4 bases; nucleotides outside the gene matches: 6. CDR3 size: 13 residues. The CDR3 here is CATRDRNKNIQYF. Here the CDR3 DNA reads TGTGCCACCCGGGACAGGAATAAAAACATTCAGTACTTC.

The rearrangement joins TRBV7-9 to TRBJ2-5; the match to TRBD1 covers 9 bases. The V gene end was trimmed by 5 bases and the J gene end by 5 bases; junction bases not matched to a gene: 12. This CDR3 comprises 16 residues. In germline, CDR1 is SEHNR, CDR2 FQNEAQ (reference sequence). CDR3 sequence reads: CASSMPPGQGWETQYF. The CDR3 region has the DNA TGTGCCAGCAGCATGCCCCCGGGACAGGGTTGGGAGACCCAGTACTTC. Filled out from reference TRBV7-9 and TRBJ2-5, the complete variable domain reads DTGVSQNPRHKITKRGQNVTFRCDPISEHNRLYWYRQTLGQGPEFLTYFQNEAQLEKSRLLSDRFSAERPKGSFSTLEIQRTEQGDSAMYLCASSMPPGQGWETQYFGPGTRLLVL.

The rearrangement uses TRBV9 and TRBJ1-1, with D possibly being TRBD1 (5 bases). V was clipped by 0 bases and J by 6 bases, with 12 bases between them. Germline V gene data show CDR1 as SGDLS and CDR2 as YYNGEE. The CDR3 has 14 amino acids. DNA of the CDR3: TGTGCCAGCAGCGTAGCAGGGTTTTCGGCTGAAGCTTTCTTT. Translated: CASSVAGFSAEAFF.